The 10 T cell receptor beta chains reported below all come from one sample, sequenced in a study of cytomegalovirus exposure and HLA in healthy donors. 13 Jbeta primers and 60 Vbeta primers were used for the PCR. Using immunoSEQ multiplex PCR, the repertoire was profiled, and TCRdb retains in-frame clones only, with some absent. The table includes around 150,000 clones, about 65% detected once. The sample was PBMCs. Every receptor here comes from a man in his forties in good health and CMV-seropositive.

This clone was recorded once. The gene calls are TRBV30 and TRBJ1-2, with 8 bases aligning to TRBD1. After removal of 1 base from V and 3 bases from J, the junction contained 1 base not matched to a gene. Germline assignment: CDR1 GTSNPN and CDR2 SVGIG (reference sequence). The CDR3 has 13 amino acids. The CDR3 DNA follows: TGTGCCTGGAGTGAGGGACAGGACTATGGCTACACCTTC. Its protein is CAWSEGQDYGYTF.

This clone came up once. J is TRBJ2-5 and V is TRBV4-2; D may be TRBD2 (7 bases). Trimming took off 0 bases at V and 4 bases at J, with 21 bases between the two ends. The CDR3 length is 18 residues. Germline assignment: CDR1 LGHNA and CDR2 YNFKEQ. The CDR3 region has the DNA TGTGCCAGCAGCCAAGATCGTAATAACGGGGGGCCCAGAGAGACCCAGTACTTC. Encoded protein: CASSQDRNNGGPRETQYF.

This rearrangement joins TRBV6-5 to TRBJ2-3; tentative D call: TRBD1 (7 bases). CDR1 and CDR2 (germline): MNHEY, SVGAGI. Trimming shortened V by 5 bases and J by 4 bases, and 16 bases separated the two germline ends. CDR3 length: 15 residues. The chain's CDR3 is CASSQTGRGPDTQYF. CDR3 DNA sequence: TGTGCCAGCAGTCAGACAGGGCGGGGCCCAGATACGCAGTATTTT.

CDR3 sequence: CASSLGFSAGYTF. The CDR3 bases are TGCGCCAGCAGCTTGGGGTTCAGCGCTGGCTACACCTTC. The rearrangement links TRBV5-1 to TRBJ1-2; no clear D gene. Between the trimmed V and J ends, which lost 0 bases and 7 bases, there was a span of 10 bases. The CDR3 contains 13 residues. Germline V CDR1 and CDR2: SGHRS, YFSETQ.

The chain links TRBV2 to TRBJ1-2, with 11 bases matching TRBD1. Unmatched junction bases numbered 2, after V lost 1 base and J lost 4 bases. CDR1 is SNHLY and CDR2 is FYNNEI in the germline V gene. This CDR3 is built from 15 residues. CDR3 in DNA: TGTGCCAGCAGTGAAGAGGGGACAGGGGGCTATGGCTACACCTTC. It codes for CASSEEGTGGYGYTF.

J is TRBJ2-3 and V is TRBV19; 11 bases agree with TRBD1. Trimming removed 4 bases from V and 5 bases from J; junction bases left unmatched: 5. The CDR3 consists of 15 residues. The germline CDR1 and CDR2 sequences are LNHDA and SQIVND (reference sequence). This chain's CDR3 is CASSTPGQGVDTQYF. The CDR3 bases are TGTGCCAGTAGTACCCCGGGACAGGGGGTAGATACGCAGTATTTT.

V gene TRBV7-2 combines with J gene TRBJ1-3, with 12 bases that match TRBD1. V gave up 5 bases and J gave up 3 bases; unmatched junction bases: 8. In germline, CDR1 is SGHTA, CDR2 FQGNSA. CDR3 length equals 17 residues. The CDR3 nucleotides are TGTGCCAGCAGCGTCCGGGACAGGGGGCTTGGTGGAAACACCATATATTTT. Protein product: CASSVRDRGLGGNTIYF.

For the CDR3, the DNA is TGTGCCAGCAGCGTAGACCCGGGACTAGCGGGGGGACGGGAGACCCAGTACTTC. Encoded protein: CASSVDPGLAGGRETQYF. This chain uses TRBV9 with TRBJ2-5; 15 bases map to TRBD2. The CDR3 covers 18 residues. J was trimmed by 5 bases and V by 0 bases; bases with no gene match: 8. The V gene's germline CDR1 is SGDLS and CDR2 YYNGEE.

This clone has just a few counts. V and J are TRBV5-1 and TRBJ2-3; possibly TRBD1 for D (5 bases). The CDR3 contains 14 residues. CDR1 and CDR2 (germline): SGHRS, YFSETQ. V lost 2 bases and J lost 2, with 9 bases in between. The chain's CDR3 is CASSLGHPTDTQYF. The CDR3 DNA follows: TGCGCCAGCAGCTTAGGACACCCCACAGATACGCAGTATTTT.

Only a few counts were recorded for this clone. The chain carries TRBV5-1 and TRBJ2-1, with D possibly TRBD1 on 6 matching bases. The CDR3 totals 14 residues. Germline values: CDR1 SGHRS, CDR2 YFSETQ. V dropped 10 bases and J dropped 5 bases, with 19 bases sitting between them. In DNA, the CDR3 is TGCGCCGGTTCTGAGGGACACCTTAACAATGAGCAGTTCTTC. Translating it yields CAGSEGHLNNEQFF.